These 6 T cell receptor beta chains were sequenced from one sample in a study of blood T cells in healthy people across ages. A second PCR of about 6 to 12 cycles used a sample-barcoded 5' primer and a J-beta primer mix. TCRdb re-called the 5' RACE reads with MiXCR, one entry per CDR3 protein. The table records about 720,000 distinct CDR3 sequences, approximately 22% of them present only once. Material: blood. The source is a man in his 70s in good health.

The gene calls are TRBV4-3 and TRBJ1-3; 7 nucleotides match TRBD1. Germline V lookup: CDR1 LGHNA, CDR2 YSLEER. With 1 base clipped from V and 5 bases from J, the junction kept 5 bases outside the gene matches. The CDR3 extends over 15 amino acids. The CDR3 loop is CASSQGDSQRNTIYF. Written as DNA, the CDR3 is TGCGCCAGCAGCCAAGGGGACAGCCAGAGAAACACCATATATTTT.

The V call is TRBV9, the J call TRBJ2-2; TRBD2 agrees at 13 bases. CDR3 length: 16 residues. The V segment lost 4 bases and the J segment 5 bases; nucleotides outside the gene matches: 5. Germline V gene lookup returns CDR1 SGDLS and CDR2 YYNGEE. The CDR3 DNA sequence: TGTGCCAGCAGCACCAGGACTAGCGGGGGAACCGGGGAGCTGTTTTTT. It translates to CASSTRTSGGTGELFF.

This clonotype was recorded a few times. The chain links TRBV6-4 to TRBJ2-3, with D possibly matching TRBD1 (6 bases). Germline CDR1 is MRHNA and CDR2 is SNTAGT. The CDR3 is 15 residues long. V shed 3 bases and J shed 0 bases, with 10 bases lying between them. Here the CDR3 reads CASSDTGTSTDTQYF. The CDR3 nucleotides are TGTGCCAGCAGTGATACCGGGACAAGCACAGATACGCAGTATTTT.

This clonotype has more than one count but fewer than ten. This sequence joins TRBV5-1 and TRBJ1-1; a possible D gene is TRBD1 (6 bases). The CDR3 is made up of 14 amino acids. The germline CDR1 and CDR2 sequences are SGHRS and YFSETQ. The germline V and J ends were trimmed by 0 bases and 5 bases, with 11 bases remaining between them. CDR3 nucleotide sequence: TGCGCCAGCAGCTTGGCCGGGGGGGCTACTGAAGCTTTCTTT. Translating gives CASSLAGGATEAFF.

Only a few counts were recorded for this clonotype. This CDR3 reads CASSLGDRILFF. CDR3 DNA: TGTGCCAGCAGCTTAGGGGATCGAATACTGTTTTTT. The chain carries TRBV11-2 and TRBJ1-4; no clear D. Germline V lookup: CDR1 SGHAT, CDR2 FQNNGV. The CDR3 totals 12 residues. Trimming stripped 1 base from V and 13 bases from J, with 10 bases between. The complete variable domain, with remaining parts taken from reference TRBV11-2 and TRBJ1-4, reads EAGVAQSPRYKIIEKRQSVAFWCNPISGHATLYWYQQILGQGPKLLIQFQNNGVVDDSQLPKDRFSAERLKGVDSTLKIQPAKLEDSAVYLCASSLGDRILFFGSGTQLSVL.

This clonotype was detected only a few times. The rearrangement joins TRBV6-1 to TRBJ2-3, with D hard to call. V lost 7 bases to trimming and J lost 6 bases, with 29 bases between them. Germline V gene lookup returns CDR1 MNHNS and CDR2 SASEGT. The length of the CDR3 is 18 residues. Here the CDR3 DNA reads TGTGCCAGCATTGTCATGGGGTTCGGCGACCTATCATCGGATACGCAGTATTTT. Translation gives CASIVMGFGDLSSDTQYF.